The 22 T cell receptor beta chains reported below all come from one sample, sequenced in a study of cytomegalovirus exposure and HLA in healthy donors. TCRdb's table, derived via immunoSEQ multiplex PCR, lists solely in-frame clones and lacks some. The sample includes approximately 220,000 clones, 80% to 95% seen only once; the top ten take 1% to 1.2%. Sequenced input: PBMCs. The receptors here all came from a woman aged 18-29 years in good health and CMV-seronegative.

V is TRBV18 and J is TRBJ1-1; D is possibly TRBD1 (5 bases). This CDR3 is built from 16 residues. V gave up 3 bases and J gave up 10 bases, with 24 bases separating them. Germline CDR1 reads KGHSH; CDR2 reads LQKENI. CDR3: CASSPFSSPGGVGAFF. The CDR3 DNA is TGTGCCAGCTCACCCTTTAGTTCCCCGGGGGGGGTCGGAGCTTTCTTT.

The chain links TRBV9 to TRBJ2-5; maybe TRBD2 (5 bases). The CDR3 loop spans 13 amino acids. Germline V CDR1 and CDR2: SGDLS, YYNGEE. V lost 2 bases and J lost 4, with 9 bases in between. This CDR3 reads CASSVEGVETQYF. The DNA for the CDR3 is TGTGCCAGCAGCGTCGAGGGAGTAGAGACCCAGTACTTC.

Concerning this clone: At one of its ends the junction is not consistent with the germline gene, which may arise from a read error. This chain's CDR3 is CASSPMTGPYEQYF. The CDR3 bases are TGTGCTAGCAGCCCGATGACAGGACCCTACGAGCAGTACTTC. The chain couples TRBV7-7 to TRBJ2-7; D may be TRBD1 (6 bases). Per the germline V gene, CDR1 is SSHAT and CDR2 is FNYEAQ (reference sequence). The CDR3 totals 14 residues.

This chain links TRBV28 with TRBJ2-1; 8 positions match TRBD2. CDR1 and CDR2 (germline): MDHEN, SYDVKM. The V segment lost 3 bases and the J segment 7 bases; nucleotides outside the gene matches: 8. The CDR3 totals 15 residues. CDR3 sequence (DNA): TGTGCCAGCAGTTTGGGGACTAGGTCTCGGAATGAGCAGTTCTTC. The encoded protein is CASSLGTRSRNEQFF.

The chain uses TRBV5-1 and TRBJ2-2; 7 nucleotides line up with TRBD1. The V gene's germline CDR1 is SGHRS and CDR2 YFSETQ. The trim removed 7 bases at V and 6 bases at J, leaving 6 bases unmatched. The CDR3 extends over 13 amino acids. CDR3 region: CASGNQGAGELFF. CDR3 sequence (DNA): TGCGCCAGCGGAAATCAGGGGGCCGGGGAGCTGTTTTTT.

This clone was counted a few times. The chain couples TRBV9 to TRBJ1-2; no clear D. The CDR3 consists of 13 residues. With 4 bases removed from V and 5 bases from J, the gap between germline ends came to 12 bases. Germline V gives CDR1 SGDLS, CDR2 YYNGEE. CDR3 DNA sequence: TGTGCCAGCAGCAAGGATGGAGGGTATGGCTACACCTTC. Protein: CASSKDGGYGYTF.

This clone turned up a few times. The rearrangement joins TRBV28 to TRBJ1-6; 7 bases match TRBD1. The CDR3 extends over 15 amino acids. Germline V gene sequence: CDR1 MDHEN, CDR2 SYDVKM. V lost 5 bases and J lost 10; bases outside the gene matches: 11. Here the CDR3 reads CASSPGGRDRSPLHF. CDR3 nucleotide sequence: TGTGCCAGCAGTCCCGGCGGCAGGGACAGATCACCCCTCCACTTT.

This clone was detected once. The rearrangement uses TRBV5-1 and TRBJ2-1; D is ambiguous. This CDR3 has 14 amino acids. V dropped 0 bases and J dropped 12 bases, with 16 bases sitting between them. Germline V CDR1 and CDR2: SGHRS, YFSETQ. Written as DNA, the CDR3 is TGCGCCAGCAGCTTGGAGTCCGGTTCCTATGGGCAGTTCTTC. This translates into CASSLESGSYGQFF.

The chain carries TRBV27 and TRBJ2-1; 9 bases are shared with TRBD2. The V and J ends lost 3 bases and 8 bases, in that order; junction bases with no gene match: 8. In germline, CDR1 is MNHEY, CDR2 SMNVEV (reference sequence). This CDR3 comprises 15 residues. The CDR3 DNA reads as TGTGCCAGCAGTTTCGGCGGGAGGGCTTTAGATGAGCAGTTCTTC. Its translation is CASSFGGRALDEQFF.

The chain uses TRBV27 and TRBJ2-7; TRBD2 aligns across 13 bases. There are 17 residues in the CDR3. V shed 3 bases, J shed 4 bases, and the junction held 9 bases outside the gene matches. CDR1 and CDR2 (germline): MNHEY, SMNVEV (reference sequence). CDR3 nucleotide sequence: TGTGCCAGCAGTTTGTACACCACTAGCGGGGGGGGGTACGAGCAGTACTTC. This codes for CASSLYTTSGGGYEQYF.

The chain employs TRBV7-8 and TRBJ1-1, with D possibly TRBD1 on 6 matching bases. V was clipped by 5 bases and J by 4 bases, with 14 bases between them. In germline, CDR1 is SGHVS, CDR2 FQNEAQ. This CDR3 is built from 14 residues. Written as DNA, the CDR3 is TGTGCCAGCAGCACAACAGGGATGGGCACTGAAGCTTTCTTT. As protein: CASSTTGMGTEAFF.

This chain uses TRBV9 with TRBJ2-7, with 7 bases matching TRBD2. Germline CDR1 and CDR2: SGDLS and YYNGEE. Unmatched junction bases numbered 12, after V lost 4 bases and J lost 5 bases. The CDR3 totals 15 residues. CDR3 sequence reads: CASSPNFRTRNEQYF. The CDR3 DNA reads TGTGCCAGCAGCCCCAATTTTCGGACTAGAAACGAGCAGTACTTC. Full variable domain (remainder filled in from reference TRBV9 and TRBJ2-7): DSGVTQTPKHLITATGQRVTLRCSPRSGDLSVYWYQQSLDQGLQFLIQYYNGEERAKGNILERFSAQQFPDLHSELNLSSLELGDSALYFCASSPNFRTRNEQYFGPGTRLTVT.

The chain links TRBV7-3 to TRBJ2-5; 7 nucleotides align to TRBD2. V lost 1 base to trimming and J lost 4 bases; unmatched junction nucleotides: 9. This CDR3 spans 16 amino acids. Germline CDR1 reads SGHTA; CDR2 reads FQGTGA. The CDR3: CASSLRQGGEGETQYF. DNA of the CDR3: TGTGCCAGCAGCTTAAGGCAGGGTGGGGAGGGAGAGACCCAGTACTTC.

The V call is TRBV6-5, the J call TRBJ2-2, with 8 bases fitting TRBD2. This CDR3 has 16 residues. Germline V lookup: CDR1 MNHEY, CDR2 SVGAGI. V shed 3 bases, J shed 8 bases, and the junction held 11 bases outside the gene matches. The CDR3 DNA reads as TGTGCCAGCAGTTATCTGACTAGCGACCAAGGGGGGGAGCTGTTTTTT. Its protein product is CASSYLTSDQGGELFF.

The J gene is TRBJ1-5, the V gene TRBV2; D perhaps matches TRBD1 (6 bases). The CDR3 has 15 amino acids. From germline, CDR1 is SNHLY and CDR2 FYNNEI. V was shortened by 8 bases and J by 0 bases, with 14 bases between the two germline ends. CDR3: CASDDRRNSNQPQHF. The DNA of the CDR3 is TGTGCCAGCGACGACAGGCGAAATAGCAATCAGCCCCAGCATTTT.

The gene calls are TRBV4-1 and TRBJ2-7; 9 nucleotides match TRBD2. Germline CDR1 and CDR2: MGHRA and YSYEKL. V dropped 4 bases and J dropped 4; count of bases not matched to a gene: 11. The CDR3 totals 16 residues. The CDR3, as DNA: TGCGCCAGCAGCCTAACCTCTAGCGGGAACGGGTACGAGCAGTACTTC. Translated, it gives CASSLTSSGNGYEQYF.

The chain uses TRBV9 and TRBJ2-2, with 8 bases lining up with TRBD2. This CDR3 has 16 residues. Germline V lookup: CDR1 SGDLS, CDR2 YYNGEE. Trimming took 4 bases from V and 4 from J; bases not matched to a gene: 9. This CDR3 reads CASSPHGLAGTGELFF. CDR3 sequence (DNA): TGTGCCAGCAGCCCGCACGGACTAGCTGGCACCGGGGAGCTGTTTTTT. Based on the CDR3 plus reference TRBV9 and TRBJ2-2, the full variable domain is DSGVTQTPKHLITATGQRVTLRCSPRSGDLSVYWYQQSLDQGLQFLIQYYNGEERAKGNILERFSAQQFPDLHSELNLSSLELGDSALYFCASSPHGLAGTGELFFGEGSRLTVL.

The CDR3 DNA reads TGTGCCTGGAAATGGGGACAGGGCAACGAGCAGTACTTC. It codes for CAWKWGQGNEQYF. The V and J genes are TRBV30 and TRBJ2-7; 9 positions agree with TRBD1. Germline trimming cut 4 bases from V and 5 bases from J; bases unmatched to any gene: 6. Per germline, CDR1 GTSNPN and CDR2 SVGIG (reference sequence). This CDR3 comprises 13 residues.

The table lists this clone with a few counts. The V gene is TRBV7-9, the J gene TRBJ2-7, with D perhaps matching TRBD2 (5 bases). This CDR3 has 13 residues. Germline-derived CDR1 and CDR2 are SEHNR and FQNEAQ (reference sequence). The ends were cut back, 5 bases at V and 3 bases at J, with 11 bases in the middle. CDR3 sequence: CASSRFGSYEQYF. The CDR3 bases are TGTGCCAGCAGCCGGTTTGGGAGCTACGAGCAGTACTTC.

V gene TRBV7-9 combines with J gene TRBJ1-1, with D perhaps TRBD1 (5 bases). The germline V gene encodes CDR1 SEHNR and CDR2 FQNEAQ (reference sequence). Trimming stripped 8 bases from V and 10 bases from J, with 23 bases between. The CDR3 sequence is 14 residues long. The CDR3 loop is CASGLEGQGARAFF. CDR3 nucleotide sequence: TGTGCCAGCGGCCTTGAAGGACAAGGCGCGCGAGCTTTCTTT.

The V call is TRBV5-1, the J call TRBJ2-3, with 7 bases identical to TRBD1. CDR1 and CDR2 (germline): SGHRS, YFSETQ. This CDR3 is built from 14 residues. The junction had 4 bases not matched to a gene; V was cut back by 4 bases and J by 2 bases. The CDR3 DNA is TGCGCCAGCAGCCCGGGACAGAACACAGATACGCAGTATTTT. This sequence encodes CASSPGQNTDTQYF.

In DNA form, the CDR3 reads TGTGCCTGGATGGCGGGTGGGTATCTACGAAAATACGAGCAGTACTTC. It specifies CAWMAGGYLRKYEQYF. V and J are TRBV30 and TRBJ2-7, with D maybe TRBD2 (5 bases). Trimming removed 4 bases at V and 4 bases at J, with 23 bases between. The CDR3 loop spans 16 amino acids. Germline CDR1 and CDR2: GTSNPN and SVGIG (reference sequence).